What follows is one T cell receptor beta chain and its context. TCRdb independently ran MiXCR on the 5' RACE reads; one entry per CDR3 protein. The table records around 320,000 distinct CDR3 sequences, around 28% of them present only once. This entry is derived from a study of T-cell memory formation after mild COVID-19. The V gene end was trimmed by 5 bases and the J gene end by 3 bases; junction bases not matched to a gene: 9. Germline V gives CDR1 MNHNS, CDR2 SASEGT. The CDR3 totals 15 residues. The sample comprised PBMCs or a T cell subset sorted from them (not recorded which). The chain couples TRBV6-1 to TRBJ1-1; 7 bases are shared with TRBD1. The TCR comes from an adult woman who had mild COVID-19 (a few samples of this study predate the infection). Cell type and time point are not known. The CDR3 DNA is TGTGCCAGCAGTCCCGACGACAGGGTGTACACTGAAGCTTTCTTT. This sequence encodes CASSPDDRVYTEAFF.